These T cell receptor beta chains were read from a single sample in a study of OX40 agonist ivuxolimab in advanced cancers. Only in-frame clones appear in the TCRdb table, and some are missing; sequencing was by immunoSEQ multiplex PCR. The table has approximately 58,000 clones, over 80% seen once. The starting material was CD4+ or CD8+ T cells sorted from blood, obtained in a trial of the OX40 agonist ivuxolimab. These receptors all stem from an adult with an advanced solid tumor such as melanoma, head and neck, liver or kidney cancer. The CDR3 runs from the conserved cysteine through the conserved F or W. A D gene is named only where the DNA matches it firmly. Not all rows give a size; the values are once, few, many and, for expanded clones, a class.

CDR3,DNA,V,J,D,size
CASSPLPGPQETQYF,TGCGCCAGCAGCCCCCTCCCAGGCCCGCAAGAGACCCAGTACTTC,TRBV4-1,TRBJ2-5,NA,NA
CASSYSRQIYEQYF,TGTGCCAGCAGTTACTCGAGGCAGATCTACGAGCAGTACTTC,TRBV6-5,TRBJ2-7,NA,NA
CASSEAGPREQPQHF,TGTGCCAGCAGTGAAGCCGGCCCGCGGGAACAGCCCCAGCATTTT,TRBV6-1,TRBJ1-5,NA,NA
CASSLTGGGNQPQHF,TGTGCCAGCAGTCTGACAGGGGGCGGCAATCAGCCCCAGCATTTT,TRBV6-5,TRBJ1-5,TRBD1,NA
CASSLRGWGFTGELFF,TGTGCCAGCAGTTTAAGGGGCTGGGGATTCACCGGGGAGCTGTTTTTT,TRBV21-1,TRBJ2-2,NA,NA
CASGDSDTGELFF,TGTGCCAGTGGGGACAGTGACACCGGGGAGCTGTTTTTT,TRBV5-6,TRBJ2-2,TRBD1,once
CASSGRGLQETQYF,TGTGCCAGCAGCGGCAGGGGATTACAAGAGACCCAGTACTTC,TRBV6-1,TRBJ2-5,NA,NA
CASSPSGRGDEQFF,TGTGCCAGCAGTCCTAGCGGGAGAGGCGATGAGCAGTTCTTC,TRBV6-5,TRBJ2-1,TRBD2,NA
CASSPGLAESTDTQYF,TGTGCCAGCAGCCCGGGACTAGCGGAGAGCACAGATACGCAGTATTTT,TRBV11-3,TRBJ2-3,TRBD2,NA
CASSLTTESSYNEQFF,TGTGCCAGCAGCCTAACGACAGAGAGCTCCTACAATGAGCAGTTCTTC,TRBV7-6,TRBJ2-1,NA,NA
CATSRRLAGLSYNEQFF,TGTGCCACCAGCAGGCGACTAGCGGGACTCTCCTACAATGAGCAGTTCTTC,TRBV15,TRBJ2-1,TRBD2,few
CASSLAGGIGEKLFF,TGTGCCAGCAGCTTAGCAGGGGGGATAGGTGAAAAACTGTTTTTT,TRBV7-9,TRBJ1-4,NA,NA
CASRGRDTEAFF,TGTGCCAGTAGGGGCAGGGATACTGAAGCTTTCTTT,TRBV19,TRBJ1-1,NA,few
CATSWPSGGVNEQFF,TGTGCCACCAGCTGGCCTAGCGGGGGGGTAAATGAGCAGTTCTTC,TRBV15,TRBJ2-1,TRBD2,NA
CASTPRGGTVNEQFF,TGTGCCAGTACCCCGCGGGGGGGAACAGTCAATGAGCAGTTCTTC,TRBV19,TRBJ2-1,TRBD2,once
CASSGEGAKNIQYF,TGTGCCAGCAGTGGAGAAGGGGCCAAAAACATTCAGTACTTC,TRBV28,TRBJ2-4,NA,NA
CASSATPGQIKNTEAFF,TGTGCCAGCAGCGCTACCCCGGGACAGATTAAGAACACTGAAGCTTTCTTT,TRBV5-4,TRBJ1-1,TRBD1,NA
CASSLGGRAPQHF,TGTGCCAGCAGTTTAGGGGGCCGGGCGCCCCAGCATTTT,TRBV6-5,TRBJ1-5,TRBD1,NA